This T cell receptor (beta chain) was profiled in a study of blood T cell repertoires in COVID-19. V was shortened by 0 bases and J by 0 bases, with 7 bases between the two germline ends. The CDR3 consists of 15 residues. The germline V gene has CDR1 SGHRS and CDR2 YFSETQ. In the original processing: From reference gene primer amplification, estimates of nucleated cell counts were derived. Using immunoSEQ multiplex PCR, the repertoire was profiled, and TCRdb retains in-frame clones only, with some absent. The V and J calls and the clone size are those of that table, but D and trimming were determined from the DNA. The sample contains approximately 220,000 clones, around 90% of which appear only once. In terms of age and location, participants ranged from about 18 to 95 years and lived in around 22 US areas. Within 2 weeks of study entry, exposed participants had contacted a PCR-confirmed or clinician-diagnosed COVID-19 case.

Material for sequencing was PBMCs or T cells enriched from blood (not recorded which). V usage is TRBV5-1 and J usage is TRBJ2-1; TRBD1 might be the D (6 bases). This clonotype originated in a man aged 30-40 years who had been exposed to COVID-19. The CDR3 DNA follows: TGCGCCAGCAGCTTGGACAGGGCCTCCTACAATGAGCAGTTCTTC. This encodes CASSLDRASYNEQFF.